These 19 T cell receptor beta chains share one sample of origin, sequenced in a study of long-term antiretroviral therapy in people with HIV. Sequencing relied on immunoSEQ assay v3.0, run at survey level. The method was immunoSEQ multiplex PCR; TCRdb's version includes in-frame clones alone and lacks a portion of them. The sample has 48,000 or so clones; about 88% are singletons. The sequences come from unsorted PBMCs, collected 0.8 years after starting antiretroviral therapy. The receptor set was obtained from a woman in her late teens or twenties with HIV.

J is TRBJ2-2 and V is TRBV10-2; a possible D gene is TRBD2 (6 bases). V was clipped by 3 bases and J by 6 bases, with 14 bases between them. The germline gives CDR1 WSHSY, CDR2 SAAADI. The CDR3 is made up of 15 amino acids. The DNA of the CDR3 is TGCGCCAGCAGTGATTATGGCGGGAAGGCCGGGGAGCTGTTTTTT. Its translation: CASSDYGGKAGELFF.

This clone was observed a handful of times. The chain employs TRBV5-6 and TRBJ2-7; possibly TRBD2 for D (5 bases). V was clipped by 3 bases and J by 0 bases, with 13 bases between them. Germline lookup yields CDR1 SGHDT and CDR2 YYEEEE. The CDR3 runs to 15 residues. DNA of the CDR3: TGTGCCAGCAGCTCAATTGGTGGGAGCTCCTACGAGCAGTACTTC. This sequence encodes CASSSIGGSSYEQYF.

This chain links TRBV27 with TRBJ2-2; a possible D gene is TRBD2 (5 bases). The CDR3 totals 14 residues. V lost 4 bases to trimming and J lost 4 bases, with 10 bases between them. The germline gives CDR1 MNHEY, CDR2 SMNVEV (reference sequence). CDR3 sequence: CASSWRRGTGELFF. CDR3 sequence (DNA): TGTGCCAGCAGTTGGCGCCGGGGCACCGGGGAGCTGTTTTTT.

This rearrangement joins TRBV27 to TRBJ1-3; perhaps TRBD1 as D (6 bases). This CDR3 has 15 amino acids. V dropped 6 bases and J dropped 0 bases, with 12 bases sitting between them. CDR1 is MNHEY and CDR2 is SMNVEV in the germline V gene (reference sequence). The DNA for the CDR3 is TGTGCCAGCAGCCCCACAGGGAGCTCTGGAAACACCATATATTTT. This translates into CASSPTGSSGNTIYF.

The chain combines TRBV10-3 with TRBJ1-1; 10 bases match TRBD1. The length of the CDR3 is 14 residues. Germline CDR1 and CDR2: ENHRY and SYGVKD. V dropped 6 bases and J dropped 7; count of bases not matched to a gene: 8. CDR3 coding DNA: TGTGCCATCAGAGGGGACAGGGGCCCCAATGAAGCTTTCTTT. Amino acid sequence: CAIRGDRGPNEAFF.

This clone was observed a handful of times. The chain combines TRBV5-6 with TRBJ1-5; weak D call: TRBD1 (5 bases). CDR1 and CDR2 from the germline V gene are SGHDT and YYEEEE. V lost 3 bases to trimming and J lost 0 bases, with 10 bases between them. There are 15 residues in the CDR3. The CDR3 DNA is TGTGCCAGCAGCTCCGGGGCCGGTAGCAATCAGCCCCAGCATTTT. It yields the protein CASSSGAGSNQPQHF.

To note about this clone: Other DNA sequences of this sample code for an identical CDR3. The V call is TRBV28, the J call TRBJ1-2; D not resolved. V was clipped by 5 bases and J by 8 bases, with 12 bases between them. Germline assignment: CDR1 MDHEN and CDR2 SYDVKM. The CDR3 totals 12 residues. CDR3 sequence: CASSEGIGGYTF. DNA for the CDR3: TGTGCCAGCAGTGAGGGTATAGGCGGCTACACCTTC.

This rearrangement joins TRBV5-1 to TRBJ2-7, with D perhaps TRBD2 (6 bases). Per germline, CDR1 SGHRS and CDR2 YFSETQ. The CDR3 covers 15 residues. Trimming took off 4 bases at V and 0 bases at J, with 14 bases between the two ends. The CDR3 loop is CASSPGGGYSYEQYF. CDR3 sequence (DNA): TGCGCCAGCAGCCCCGGAGGAGGGTACTCCTACGAGCAGTACTTC.

J is TRBJ2-2 and V is TRBV19; the match to TRBD2 covers 7 bases. The CDR3 runs to 14 residues. The germline V gene has CDR1 LNHDA and CDR2 SQIVND (reference sequence). Trimming took 8 bases from V and 5 from J; bases not matched to a gene: 8. CDR3 in DNA: TGTGCCAGTCCTAGTGGTAGCGGGACCGGGGAGCTGTTTTTT. Translated, it gives CASPSGSGTGELFF. Supplemented by reference TRBV19 and TRBJ2-2, the full variable domain reads DGGITQSPKYLFRKEGQNVTLSCEQNLNHDAMYWYRQDPGQGLRLIYYSQIVNDFQKGDIAEGYSVSREKKESFPLTVTSAQKNPTAFYLCASPSGSGTGELFFGEGSRLTVL.

The rearrangement joins TRBV7-2 to TRBJ2-2; D uncertain. This CDR3 is 16 amino acids long. Trimming cost V 2 bases and J 0 bases, with 10 bases left between them. The germline V gene encodes CDR1 SGHTA and CDR2 FQGNSA. CDR3 sequence reads: CASSLLRPTNTGELFF. CDR3 bases: TGTGCCAGCAGCTTACTACGACCGACGAACACCGGGGAGCTGTTTTTT.

In its sample, this clone was seen once. The chain is built from TRBV27 and TRBJ2-3; maybe TRBD2 (6 bases). Germline assignment: CDR1 MNHEY and CDR2 SMNVEV (reference sequence). CDR3 size: 15 residues. Trimming pared 7 bases from V and 2 bases from J, leaving 16 bases between. CDR3 sequence: CASNPGLQNTDTQYF. The CDR3 nucleotides read TGTGCCAGCAATCCGGGACTTCAAAACACAGATACGCAGTATTTT.

This chain uses TRBV6-6 with TRBJ2-7; 13 nucleotides line up with TRBD2. Per germline, CDR1 MNHNY and CDR2 SVGAGI (reference sequence). The CDR3 has 16 residues. Trimming at V came to 8 bases and at J to 0 bases, leaving 7 bases not matched to a gene. CDR3 coding DNA: TGTGCCAGCTTCCGGACTAGCGGGGGAGTCTCCTACGAGCAGTACTTC. This translates into CASFRTSGGVSYEQYF.

This chain joins TRBV7-2 and TRBJ2-7, with D possibly being TRBD1 or TRBD2 (5 bases each). Germline CDR1 is SGHTA and CDR2 is FQGNSA. V lost 1 base, J lost 2 bases, and 6 bases lay in between. This CDR3 is 13 amino acids long. CDR3 DNA sequence: TGTGCCAGCAGCTTAGGGGGGACCTACGAGCAGTACTTC. It specifies CASSLGGTYEQYF.

The rearrangement joins TRBV9 to TRBJ2-5; D uncertain. Per the germline V gene, CDR1 is SGDLS and CDR2 is YYNGEE. Between the trimmed V and J ends, which lost 0 bases and 2 bases, there was a span of 8 bases. The CDR3 has 14 amino acids. The CDR3 DNA reads TGTGCCAGCAGCGTAGCGGATAGACAAGAGACCCAGTACTTC. As protein: CASSVADRQETQYF.

The chain has TRBV5-1 and TRBJ2-5; the D gene is possibly TRBD1 (5 bases). This CDR3 has 14 amino acids. The V gene lost 4 bases and the J gene lost 5 bases, with 15 bases spanning the gap. Germline CDR1 reads SGHRS; CDR2 reads YFSETQ. CDR3 in DNA: TGCGCCAGCAGCATTGGGGCGGTCCAGGAGACCCAGTACTTC. Its protein is CASSIGAVQETQYF.

J is TRBJ2-7 and V is TRBV4-3; D perhaps matches TRBD1 (5 bases). Germline assignment: CDR1 LGHNA and CDR2 YSLEER. V was cut by 0 bases and J by 7 bases, with 13 bases left in between. There are 14 residues in the CDR3. For the CDR3, the DNA is TGCGCCAGCAGCCAAGAGGGGCCGATTCGAGAGCAGTACTTC. As protein: CASSQEGPIREQYF.

This clone is medium-sized within its sample. The rearrangement links TRBV19 to TRBJ2-7; a weak D match, TRBD2 (6 bases). The CDR3 consists of 15 residues. Germline V gives CDR1 LNHDA, CDR2 SQIVND (reference sequence). The V end was cut by 1 base, the J end by 2 bases, with 12 bases between. DNA for the CDR3: TGTGCCAGTAGTATAGGGAGGGGTTGGGCCTACGAGCAGTACTTC. Its protein product is CASSIGRGWAYEQYF. Together with reference TRBV19 and TRBJ2-7, the CDR3 gives the full variable domain: DGGITQSPKYLFRKEGQNVTLSCEQNLNHDAMYWYRQDPGQGLRLIYYSQIVNDFQKGDIAEGYSVSREKKESFPLTVTSAQKNPTAFYLCASSIGRGWAYEQYFGPGTRLTVT.

J is TRBJ2-7 and V is TRBV28, with D perhaps being TRBD1 or TRBD2 (6 bases each). The CDR3 has 15 residues. In germline, CDR1 is MDHEN, CDR2 SYDVKM. V gave up 6 bases and J gave up 0 bases, with 15 bases separating them. The CDR3 loop is CASRSGPGASYEQYF. In nucleotides, the CDR3 is TGTGCCAGCAGAAGCGGGCCGGGGGCCTCCTACGAGCAGTACTTC.

The chain is built from TRBV9 and TRBJ2-1, with 10 bases fitting TRBD1. The CDR3 consists of 17 residues. With 3 bases clipped from V and 1 base from J, the junction kept 7 bases outside the gene matches. Germline values: CDR1 SGDLS, CDR2 YYNGEE. The CDR3 coding sequence is TGTGCCAGCAGCGGGTCCCGGACAGGGGGATCCTACAATGAGCAGTTCTTC. It yields the protein CASSGSRTGGSYNEQFF.